The TCR beta chain under discussion was sequenced for a study of T-cell reconstitution after alpha-beta-depleted transplantation in children. General observations from the study: Diversity and T-cell counts at one year after transplant derived mostly from new T cells. By about two months after transplant, alpha-beta T cells reportedly arose from several hundred graft clones that had expanded. Several patients had high TCRbeta diversity at day 60; it came from surviving recipient T cells and thymic progenitors.

In germline, CDR1 is SGHRS, CDR2 YFSETQ. The CDR3 is 14 amino acids. V lost 4 bases and J lost 7; bases outside the gene matches: 9. Unique molecular identifiers were incorporated during preparation of the TCRbeta library. In TCRdb, the PCR reads were re-called with MiXCR into one record per CDR3 protein. Among fewer than 1 million distinct CDR3 sequences listed, roughly 15% were seen once. In this sample, this clonotype turned up a few times. As yet, its antigen is unknown. This clonotype originated in a male patient aged 10-17 years who had a stem cell transplant for acute lymphoblastic leukemia, so the T cells may come from the graft donor. This sequence joins TRBV5-1 and TRBJ1-1; TRBD1 matches at 8 bases. The sample in question was PBMCs, mostly from graft donor cells, obtained 360 days after TCRalphabeta/CD19-depleted stem cell transplant. CDR3 sequence (DNA): TGCGCCAGCAGCATATGGGACAGGAGTTTTGAAGCTTTCTTT. Residues: CASSIWDRSFEAFF.